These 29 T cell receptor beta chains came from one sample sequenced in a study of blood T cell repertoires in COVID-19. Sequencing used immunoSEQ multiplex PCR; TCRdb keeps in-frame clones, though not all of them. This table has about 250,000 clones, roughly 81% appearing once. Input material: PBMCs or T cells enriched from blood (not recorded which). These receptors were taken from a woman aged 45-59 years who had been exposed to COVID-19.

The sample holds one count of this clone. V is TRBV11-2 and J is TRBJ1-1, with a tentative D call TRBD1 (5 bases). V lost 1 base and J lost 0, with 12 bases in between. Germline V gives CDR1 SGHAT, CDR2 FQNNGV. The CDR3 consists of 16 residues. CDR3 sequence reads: CASSLVSGALNTEAFF. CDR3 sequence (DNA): TGTGCCAGCAGCTTAGTGTCTGGGGCCCTGAACACTGAAGCTTTCTTT.

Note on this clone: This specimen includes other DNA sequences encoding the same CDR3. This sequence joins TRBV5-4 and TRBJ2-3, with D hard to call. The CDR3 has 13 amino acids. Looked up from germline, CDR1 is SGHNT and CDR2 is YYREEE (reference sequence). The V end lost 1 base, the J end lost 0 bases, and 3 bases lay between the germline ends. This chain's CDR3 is CASSLPSTDTQYF. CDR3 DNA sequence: TGTGCCAGCAGCTTGCCTAGCACAGATACGCAGTATTTT.

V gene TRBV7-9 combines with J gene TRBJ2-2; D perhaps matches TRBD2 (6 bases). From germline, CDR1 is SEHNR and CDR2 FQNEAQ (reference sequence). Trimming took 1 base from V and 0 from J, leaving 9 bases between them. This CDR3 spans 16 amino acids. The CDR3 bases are TGTGCCAGCAGCTTAGTACTAGCCTCGAACACCGGGGAGCTGTTTTTT. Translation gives CASSLVLASNTGELFF. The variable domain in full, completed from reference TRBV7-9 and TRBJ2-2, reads DTGVSQNPRHKITKRGQNVTFRCDPISEHNRLYWYRQTLGQGPEFLTYFQNEAQLEKSRLLSDRFSAERPKGSFSTLEIQRTEQGDSAMYLCASSLVLASNTGELFFGEGSRLTVL.

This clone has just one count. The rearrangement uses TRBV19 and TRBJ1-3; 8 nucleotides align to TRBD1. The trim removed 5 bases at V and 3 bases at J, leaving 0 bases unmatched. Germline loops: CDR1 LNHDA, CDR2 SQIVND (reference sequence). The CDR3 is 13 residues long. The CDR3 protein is CASSGTGGNTIYF. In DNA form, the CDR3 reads TGTGCCAGTAGTGGGACAGGTGGAAACACCATATATTTT.

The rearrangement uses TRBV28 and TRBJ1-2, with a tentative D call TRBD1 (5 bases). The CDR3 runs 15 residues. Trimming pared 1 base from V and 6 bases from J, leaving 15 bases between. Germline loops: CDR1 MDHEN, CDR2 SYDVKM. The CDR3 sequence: CASSLSDRRRNGYTF. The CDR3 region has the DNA TGTGCCAGCAGTTTATCTGACAGAAGAAGGAATGGCTACACCTTC.

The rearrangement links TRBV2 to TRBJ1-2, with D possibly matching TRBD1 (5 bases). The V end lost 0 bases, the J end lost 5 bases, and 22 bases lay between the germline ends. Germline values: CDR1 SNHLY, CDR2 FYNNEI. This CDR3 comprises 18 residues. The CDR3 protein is CASSEAGLHSRGRYGYTF. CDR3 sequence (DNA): TGTGCCAGCAGTGAAGCGGGGCTCCACAGCCGGGGGAGGTATGGCTACACCTTC.

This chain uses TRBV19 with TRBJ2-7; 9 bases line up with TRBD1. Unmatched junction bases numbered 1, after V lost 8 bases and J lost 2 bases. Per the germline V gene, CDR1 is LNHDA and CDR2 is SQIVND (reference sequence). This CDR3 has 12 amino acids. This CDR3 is CASGDRAYEQYF. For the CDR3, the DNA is TGTGCCAGTGGGGACAGGGCCTACGAGCAGTACTTC.

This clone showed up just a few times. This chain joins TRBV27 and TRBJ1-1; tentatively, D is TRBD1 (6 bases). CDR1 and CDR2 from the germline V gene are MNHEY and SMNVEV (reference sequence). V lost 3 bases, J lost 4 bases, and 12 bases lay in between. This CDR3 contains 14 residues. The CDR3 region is CASSFIGGSTEAFF. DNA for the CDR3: TGTGCCAGCAGTTTTATAGGGGGAAGCACTGAAGCTTTCTTT.

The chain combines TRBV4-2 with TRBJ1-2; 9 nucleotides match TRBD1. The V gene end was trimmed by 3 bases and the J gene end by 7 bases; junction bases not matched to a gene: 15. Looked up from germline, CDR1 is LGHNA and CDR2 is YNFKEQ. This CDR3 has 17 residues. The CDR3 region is CASSQIPTGQGSSGYTF. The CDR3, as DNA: TGTGCCAGCAGCCAGATCCCAACGGGACAGGGCTCTTCTGGCTACACCTTC.

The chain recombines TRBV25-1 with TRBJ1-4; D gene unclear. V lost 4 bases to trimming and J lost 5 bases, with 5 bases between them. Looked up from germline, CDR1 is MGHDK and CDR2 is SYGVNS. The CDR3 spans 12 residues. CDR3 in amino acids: CASSARNEKLFF. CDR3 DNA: TGTGCCAGCAGTGCCAGAAATGAAAAACTGTTTTTT. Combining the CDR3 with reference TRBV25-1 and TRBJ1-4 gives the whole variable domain EADIYQTPRYLVIGTGKKITLECSQTMGHDKMYWYQQDPGMELHLIHYSYGVNSTEKGDLSSESTVSRIRTEHFPLTLESARPSHTSQYLCASSARNEKLFFGSGTQLSVL.

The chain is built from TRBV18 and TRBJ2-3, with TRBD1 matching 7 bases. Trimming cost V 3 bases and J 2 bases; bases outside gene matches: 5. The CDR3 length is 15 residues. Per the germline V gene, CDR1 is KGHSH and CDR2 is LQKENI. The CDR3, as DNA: TGTGCCAGCTCACCTCCGGGACAGCTCACAGATACGCAGTATTTT. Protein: CASSPPGQLTDTQYF.

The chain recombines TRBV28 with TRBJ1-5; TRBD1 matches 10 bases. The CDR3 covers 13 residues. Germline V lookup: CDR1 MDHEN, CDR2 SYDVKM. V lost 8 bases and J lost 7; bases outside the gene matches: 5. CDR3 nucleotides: TGTGCCAGCGCCTTGGACAGGGGGCAGCCCCAGCATTTT. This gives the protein CASALDRGQPQHF. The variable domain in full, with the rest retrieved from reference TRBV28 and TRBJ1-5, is DVKVTQSSRYLVKRTGEKVFLECVQDMDHENMFWYRQDPGLGLRLIYFSYDVKMKEKGDIPEGYSVSREKKERFSLILESASTNQTSMYLCASALDRGQPQHFGDGTRLSIL.

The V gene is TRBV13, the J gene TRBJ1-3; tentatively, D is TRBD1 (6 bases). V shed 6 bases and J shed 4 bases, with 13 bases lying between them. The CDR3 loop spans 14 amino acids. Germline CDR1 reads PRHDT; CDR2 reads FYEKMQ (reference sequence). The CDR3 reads CASSRTGSGNTIYF. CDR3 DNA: TGTGCCAGCAGTCGCACAGGGTCCGGAAACACCATATATTTT.

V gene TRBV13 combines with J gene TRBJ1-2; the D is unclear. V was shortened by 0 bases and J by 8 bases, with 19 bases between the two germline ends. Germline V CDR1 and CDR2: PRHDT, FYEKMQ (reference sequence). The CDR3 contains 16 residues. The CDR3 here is CASSLGDFQGIGGYTF. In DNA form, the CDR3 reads TGTGCCAGCAGCTTAGGGGACTTCCAAGGGATCGGAGGCTACACCTTC.

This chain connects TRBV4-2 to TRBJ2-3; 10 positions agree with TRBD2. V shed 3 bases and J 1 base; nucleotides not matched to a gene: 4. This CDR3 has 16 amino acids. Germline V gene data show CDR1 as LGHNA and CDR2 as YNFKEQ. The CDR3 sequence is CASSQSGGDGTDTQYF. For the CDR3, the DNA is TGTGCCAGCAGCCAGAGCGGGGGGGATGGCACAGATACGCAGTATTTT.

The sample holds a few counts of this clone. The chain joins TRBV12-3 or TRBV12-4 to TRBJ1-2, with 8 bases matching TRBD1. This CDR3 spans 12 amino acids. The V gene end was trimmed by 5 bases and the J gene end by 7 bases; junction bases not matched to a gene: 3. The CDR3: CASSQGASGYTF. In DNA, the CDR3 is TGTGCCAGCAGTCAGGGGGCTTCTGGCTACACCTTC.

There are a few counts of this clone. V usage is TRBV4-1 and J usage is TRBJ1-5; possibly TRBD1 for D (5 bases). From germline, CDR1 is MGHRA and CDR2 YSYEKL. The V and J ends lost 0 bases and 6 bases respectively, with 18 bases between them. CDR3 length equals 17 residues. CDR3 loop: CASSQEGEAAEIQPQHF. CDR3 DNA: TGCGCCAGCAGCCAAGAAGGGGAGGCGGCTGAGATTCAGCCCCAGCATTTT.

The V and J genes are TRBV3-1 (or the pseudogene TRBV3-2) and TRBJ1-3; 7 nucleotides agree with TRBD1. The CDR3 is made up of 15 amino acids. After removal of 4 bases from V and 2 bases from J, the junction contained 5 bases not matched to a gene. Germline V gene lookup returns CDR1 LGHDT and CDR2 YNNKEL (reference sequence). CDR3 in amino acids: CASSLPGGAGNTIYF. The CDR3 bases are TGTGCCAGCAGCCTCCCAGGGGGTGCTGGAAACACCATATATTTT.

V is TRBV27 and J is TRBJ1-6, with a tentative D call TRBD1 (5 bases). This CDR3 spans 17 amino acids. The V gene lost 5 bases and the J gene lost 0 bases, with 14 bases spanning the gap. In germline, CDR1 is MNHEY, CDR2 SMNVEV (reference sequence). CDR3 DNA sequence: TGTGCCAGCAGTCCTGCGGGACTGAGCTCCTATAATTCACCCCTCCACTTT. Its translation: CASSPAGLSSYNSPLHF.

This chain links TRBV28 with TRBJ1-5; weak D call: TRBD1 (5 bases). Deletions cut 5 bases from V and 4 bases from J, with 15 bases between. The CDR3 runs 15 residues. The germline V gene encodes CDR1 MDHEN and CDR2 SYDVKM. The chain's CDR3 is CASSITGIRNQPQHF. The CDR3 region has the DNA TGTGCCAGCAGTATCACAGGAATACGGAATCAGCCCCAGCATTTT.

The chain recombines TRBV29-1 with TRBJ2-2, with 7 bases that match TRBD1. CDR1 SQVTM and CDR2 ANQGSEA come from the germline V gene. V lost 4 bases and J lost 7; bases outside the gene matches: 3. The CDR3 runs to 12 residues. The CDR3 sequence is CSVGQGGGELFF. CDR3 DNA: TGCAGCGTTGGACAGGGTGGCGGGGAGCTGTTTTTT.

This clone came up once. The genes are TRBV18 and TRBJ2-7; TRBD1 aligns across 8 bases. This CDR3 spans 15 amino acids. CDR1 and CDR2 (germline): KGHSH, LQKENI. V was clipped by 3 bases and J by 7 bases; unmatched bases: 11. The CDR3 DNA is TGTGCCAGCTCACCCCAAAACTTCCAGGGGGCTGAGCAGTACTTC. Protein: CASSPQNFQGAEQYF. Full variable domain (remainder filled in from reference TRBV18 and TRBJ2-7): NAGVMQNPRHLVRRRGQEARLRCSPMKGHSHVYWYRQLPEEGLKFMVYLQKENIIDESGMPKERFSAEFPKEGPSILRIQQVVRGDSAAYFCASSPQNFQGAEQYFGPGTRLTVT.

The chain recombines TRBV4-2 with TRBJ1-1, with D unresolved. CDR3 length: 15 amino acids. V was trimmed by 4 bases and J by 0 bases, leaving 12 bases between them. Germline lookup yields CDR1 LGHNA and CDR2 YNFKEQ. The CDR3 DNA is TGTGCCAGCAGCCCGTTTGGCGGGGTGAACACTGAAGCTTTCTTT. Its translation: CASSPFGGVNTEAFF.

CDR3 loop: CASSLRGVSNTEAFF. The CDR3 DNA follows: TGTGCCAGCAGCTTAAGGGGCGTCTCGAACACTGAAGCTTTCTTT. The chain recombines TRBV11-2 with TRBJ1-1, with D tentatively TRBD1 (5 bases). Germline V gives CDR1 SGHAT, CDR2 FQNNGV. V was cut by 2 bases and J by 1 base, with 11 bases left in between. The CDR3 loop spans 15 amino acids.

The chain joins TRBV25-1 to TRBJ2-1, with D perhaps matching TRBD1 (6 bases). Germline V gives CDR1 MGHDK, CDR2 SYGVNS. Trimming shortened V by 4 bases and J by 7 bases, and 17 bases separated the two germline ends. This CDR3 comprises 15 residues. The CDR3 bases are TGTGCCAGCAGTGGGGGGCAGGGAACAAAAAATGAGCAGTTCTTC. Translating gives CASSGGQGTKNEQFF.

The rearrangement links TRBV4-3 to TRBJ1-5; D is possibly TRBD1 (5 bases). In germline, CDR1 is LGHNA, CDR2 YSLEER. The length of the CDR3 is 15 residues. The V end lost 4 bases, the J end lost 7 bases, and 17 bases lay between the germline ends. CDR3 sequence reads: CASSPTWLGRQPQHF. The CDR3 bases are TGCGCCAGCAGCCCGACCTGGTTGGGGCGACAGCCCCAGCATTTT.

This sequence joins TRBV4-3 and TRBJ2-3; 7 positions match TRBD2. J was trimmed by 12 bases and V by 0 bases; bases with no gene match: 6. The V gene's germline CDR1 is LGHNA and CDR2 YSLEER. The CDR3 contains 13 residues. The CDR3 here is CASSQESGAIQYF. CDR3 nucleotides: TGCGCCAGCAGCCAAGAAAGCGGGGCCATCCAGTATTTT.

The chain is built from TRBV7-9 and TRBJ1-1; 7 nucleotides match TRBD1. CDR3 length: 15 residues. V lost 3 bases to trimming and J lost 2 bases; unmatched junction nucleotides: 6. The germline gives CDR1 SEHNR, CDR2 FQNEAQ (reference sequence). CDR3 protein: CASSFPDRINTEAFF. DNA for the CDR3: TGTGCCAGCAGCTTCCCGGACAGGATTAACACTGAAGCTTTCTTT.

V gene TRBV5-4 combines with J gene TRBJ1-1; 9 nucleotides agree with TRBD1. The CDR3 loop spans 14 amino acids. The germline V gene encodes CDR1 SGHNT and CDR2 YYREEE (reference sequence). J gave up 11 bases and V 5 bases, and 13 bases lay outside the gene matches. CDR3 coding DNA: TGTGCCAGCAGTCCGTCCCGGGACAGGGATAAGGCTTTCTTT. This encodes CASSPSRDRDKAFF.